Following are 31 T cell receptor beta chains from one sample sequenced in a study of breast tumors, draining lymph nodes, adjacent tissues. TCRdb fed the multiplex PCR reads into MiXCR, producing one record per CDR3 protein. The table shows about 12,000 distinct CDR3 sequences, with about 34% occurring only once. The sequenced material came from breast tumor tissue. The receptors come from a female donor with breast cancer. Some clones in this sample may be carry-over from other donors' samples.

A note on this clonotype: At one of its ends the junction is not consistent with the germline gene, which may arise from a read error. V gene TRBV19 combines with J gene TRBJ2-2, with D unclear. Germline lookup yields CDR1 LNHDA and CDR2 SQIVND (reference sequence). The CDR3 loop spans 13 amino acids. CDR3 in amino acids: CASSAGSPGELFF. In DNA form, the CDR3 reads TGTGCCAGTAGTGCCGGCAGCCCCGGAGAGCTGTTTTTT.

The rearrangement links TRBV7-2 to TRBJ2-3; 14 nucleotides match TRBD2. CDR1 is SGHTA, CDR2 FQGNSA, per germline. The CDR3 sequence is 16 residues long. V lost 6 bases to trimming and J lost 5 bases; unmatched junction nucleotides: 7. CDR3: CASRPTSGGGQDTQYF. The DNA of the CDR3 is TGTGCCAGCAGGCCGACTAGCGGGGGGGGCCAAGATACGCAGTATTTT.

Ten or more counts support this clonotype. The chain carries TRBV7-6 and TRBJ1-3; D perhaps matches TRBD1 (6 bases). V lost 5 bases and J 0 bases, leaving 20 bases between the germline ends. Germline CDR1 reads SGHVS; CDR2 reads FNYEAQ. This CDR3 comprises 18 residues. CDR3 loop: CASSISGDTLYSGNTIYF. The CDR3 DNA reads as TGTGCCAGCAGCATATCCGGGGACACCCTATACTCTGGAAACACCATATATTTT. The full variable domain, completed using reference TRBV7-6 and TRBJ1-3, is GAGVSQSPRYKVTKRGQDVALRCDPISGHVSLYWYRQALGQGPEFLTYFNYEAQQDKSGLPNDRFSAERPEGSISTLTIQRTEQRDSAMYRCASSISGDTLYSGNTIYFGEGSWLTVV.

Ten or more counts support this clonotype. The V gene is TRBV10-3, the J gene TRBJ2-5; TRBD2 agrees at 12 bases. Germline V gene lookup returns CDR1 ENHRY and CDR2 SYGVKD. The CDR3 consists of 13 residues. V gave up 10 bases and J gave up 2 bases; unmatched junction bases: 2. The CDR3, as DNA: TGTGCCACCGGACTAGCGGGGCAAGAGACCCAGTACTTC. It yields the protein CATGLAGQETQYF.

In its sample, this clonotype was seen many times. The CDR3 DNA reads TGCGCCAGCAGCGCCCGCGGGAATCTACAAGAGACCCAGTACTTC. As protein: CASSARGNLQETQYF. The rearrangement uses TRBV5-1 and TRBJ2-5; TRBD2 is a possible D gene (6 bases). Per germline, CDR1 SGHRS and CDR2 YFSETQ. V lost 4 bases to trimming and J lost 2 bases, with 15 bases between them. This CDR3 has 15 amino acids.

This clonotype rates as medium-sized. The chain has TRBV15 and TRBJ1-6, with 7 bases identical to TRBD1. The germline gives CDR1 LNHNV, CDR2 YYDKDF (reference sequence). The CDR3 totals 15 residues. Unmatched junction bases numbered 5, after V lost 2 bases and J lost 7 bases. The CDR3 loop reads CATSRSGQANSPLHF. The CDR3, as DNA: TGTGCCACCAGCAGATCTGGACAGGCCAATTCACCCCTCCACTTT.

This clonotype was picked up many times. The chain recombines TRBV3-1 with TRBJ2-7, with 7 positions matching TRBD2. CDR3 length: 15 amino acids. CDR1 and CDR2 (germline): LGHDT, YNNKEL (reference sequence). J was trimmed by 0 bases and V by 6 bases; bases with no gene match: 8. The DNA for the CDR3 is TGTGCCAGCAGGGGAGGGTGGGGAAGCTCCTACGAGCAGTACTTC. Protein product: CASRGGWGSSYEQYF.

This clonotype has ten or more counts. This rearrangement joins TRBV6-2 or TRBV6-3 to TRBJ1-2; perhaps TRBD1 as D (6 bases). CDR3 length: 10 amino acids. Trimming removed 5 bases at V and 8 bases at J, with 6 bases between. The germline gives CDR1 MNHEY, CDR2 SVGEGT. The CDR3 DNA follows: TGTGCCAGCAGTGACAGGGGCTACACCTTC. Its translation: CASSDRGYTF.

The rearrangement joins TRBV7-2 to TRBJ2-7; no firm D call. Germline CDR1 is SGHTA and CDR2 is FQGNSA. The CDR3 loop spans 13 amino acids. Between the trimmed V and J ends, which lost 1 base and 5 bases, there was a span of 9 bases. The CDR3 coding sequence is TGTGCCAGCAGCTTAGGGGTAGGGAACGAGCAGTACTTC. Translation gives CASSLGVGNEQYF. Using reference TRBV7-2 and TRBJ2-7 for the parts outside the CDR3, the full variable domain is GAGVSQSPSNKVTEKGKDVELRCDPISGHTALYWYRQSLGQGLEFLIYFQGNSAPDKSGLPSDRFSAERTGGSVSTLTIQRTQQEDSAVYLCASSLGVGNEQYFGPGTRLTVT.

This chain connects TRBV20-1 to TRBJ2-1; 13 bases map to TRBD2. The V and J ends lost 1 base and 10 bases, in that order; junction bases with no gene match: 4. CDR3 length: 14 amino acids. Looked up from germline, CDR1 is DFQATT and CDR2 is SNEGSKA (reference sequence). The CDR3 coding sequence is TGCAGTGCTAGAGGACTAGCGGGGGGATACGAGCAGTTCTTC. Protein product: CSARGLAGGYEQFF.

This clonotype has at least ten counts. The rearrangement links TRBV9 to TRBJ2-1; 10 bases fit TRBD2. Germline V gives CDR1 SGDLS, CDR2 YYNGEE. CDR3 length equals 15 residues. With 4 bases clipped from V and 9 bases from J, the junction kept 10 bases outside the gene matches. This CDR3 reads CASSPQAGGQGEQFF. In DNA form, the CDR3 reads TGTGCCAGCAGCCCCCAAGCGGGGGGGCAGGGTGAGCAGTTCTTC.

In its sample, this clonotype was seen many times. The rearrangement uses TRBV7-8 and TRBJ1-2; D remains ambiguous. Germline loops: CDR1 SGHVS, CDR2 FQNEAQ. This CDR3 spans 12 amino acids. The V end lost 1 base, the J end lost 5 bases, and 5 bases lay between the germline ends. CDR3 DNA sequence: TGTGCCAGCAGCTTAGGGGAATATGGCTACACCTTC. It specifies CASSLGEYGYTF.

This clonotype was detected many times. This chain uses TRBV5-6 with TRBJ2-5; D ambiguous. Trimming took 0 bases from V and 4 from J, leaving 10 bases between them. The CDR3 covers 14 residues. Germline loops: CDR1 SGHDT, CDR2 YYEEEE. CDR3 protein: CASSLDVRSETQYF. DNA for the CDR3: TGTGCCAGCAGCTTGGATGTCAGGTCAGAGACCCAGTACTTC.

This clonotype occurred a few times. The CDR3 sequence is CASSLDSTEAFF. The CDR3 coding sequence is TGTGCCAGCAGCTTAGATAGTACTGAAGCTTTCTTT. The V gene is TRBV7-9, the J gene TRBJ1-1; no reliable D call. Germline V gives CDR1 SEHNR, CDR2 FQNEAQ (reference sequence). The CDR3 is 12 amino acids. The germline V and J ends were trimmed by 1 base and 5 bases, with 5 bases remaining between them. The full variable domain, rest sourced from reference TRBV7-9 and TRBJ1-1, is DTGVSQNPRHKITKRGQNVTFRCDPISEHNRLYWYRQTLGQGPEFLTYFQNEAQLEKSRLLSDRFSAERPKGSFSTLEIQRTEQGDSAMYLCASSLDSTEAFFGQGTRLTVV.

The rearrangement uses TRBV12-3 or TRBV12-4 and TRBJ2-5; no clear D gene. Trimming removed 4 bases from V and 5 bases from J, with 14 bases in between. This CDR3 has 14 amino acids. The CDR3 bases are TGTGCCAGCAGTTCAGGAGTAACCCGGGAGACCCAGTACTTC. It translates to CASSSGVTRETQYF.

In its sample, this clonotype ranks as medium-sized (0.01 to 0.1%). The J gene is TRBJ2-3, the V gene TRBV6-1; TRBD2 matches at 7 bases. J gave up 3 bases and V 8 bases, and 14 bases lay outside the gene matches. CDR3 length: 16 residues. From germline, CDR1 is MNHNS and CDR2 SASEGT. The CDR3 is CASSTGRELWTDTQYF. The CDR3 nucleotides are TGTGCCAGCTCAACTGGGCGGGAGTTGTGGACAGATACGCAGTATTTT.

This clonotype was recorded many times. V gene TRBV6-6 combines with J gene TRBJ2-1; D perhaps matches TRBD1 (6 bases). The CDR3 is made up of 17 amino acids. Trimming took off 4 bases at V and 5 bases at J, with 21 bases between the two ends. Looked up from germline, CDR1 is MNHNY and CDR2 is SVGAGI (reference sequence). The CDR3 sequence: CASSSRGGQGTNNEQFF. DNA of the CDR3: TGTGCCAGCAGTTCCCGCGGTGGTCAGGGGACCAACAATGAGCAGTTCTTC.

A word on this clonotype: At one of its ends the junction is not consistent with the germline gene, which may arise from a read error. The V call is TRBV6-6, the J call TRBJ2-1; no clear D. The length of the CDR3 is 15 residues. From germline, CDR1 is MNHNY and CDR2 SVGAGI (reference sequence). The CDR3 spells CASSSSTSTYNEQSF. DNA of the CDR3: TGTGCCAGCAGTTCCTCGACAAGTACCTACAATGAGCAGTCCTTC.

In its sample, this clonotype was seen a few times. The chain couples TRBV7-8 to TRBJ2-7; 15 nucleotides match TRBD2. V dropped 5 bases and J dropped 7; count of bases not matched to a gene: 12. Germline CDR1 SGHVS, CDR2 FQNEAQ. The CDR3 spans 17 residues. The CDR3 region is CASSGTSGGFVRGEQYF. The CDR3 DNA sequence: TGTGCCAGCAGCGGGACTAGCGGGGGGTTTGTCCGTGGAGAGCAGTACTTC.

This clonotype was seen repeatedly, ten times or more. The rearrangement links TRBV20-1 to TRBJ1-5; D gene ambiguous. V was shortened by 6 bases and J by 7 bases, with 13 bases between the two germline ends. CDR1 is DFQATT and CDR2 is SNEGSKA in the germline V gene (reference sequence). This CDR3 has 12 amino acids. This CDR3 reads CSAARKSQPQHF. The CDR3 DNA reads as TGCAGTGCGGCCCGGAAAAGCCAGCCCCAGCATTTT.

The chain couples TRBV7-9 to TRBJ2-7; 7 bases line up with TRBD2. The trim removed 5 bases at V and 5 bases at J, leaving 9 bases unmatched. The germline V gene has CDR1 SEHNR and CDR2 FQNEAQ (reference sequence). The CDR3 has 14 amino acids. CDR3 sequence: CASSTWEGRDEQYF. The DNA of the CDR3 is TGTGCCAGCAGCACCTGGGAGGGGAGGGACGAGCAGTACTTC.

This clonotype occurred many times. The rearrangement uses TRBV3-1 and TRBJ2-5, with 7 bases aligning to TRBD2. V lost 3 bases to trimming and J lost 7 bases; unmatched junction nucleotides: 8. The CDR3 spans 14 residues. Per the germline V gene, CDR1 is LGHDT and CDR2 is YNNKEL (reference sequence). CDR3 loop: CASSQGGEGGTQYF. DNA for the CDR3: TGTGCCAGCAGCCAGGGAGGGGAAGGCGGGACCCAGTACTTC.

About this clonotype: The germline gene is not matched at one end of the junction; a read error may be the cause. The J gene is TRBJ2-5, the V gene TRBV5-1; TRBD2 matches at 11 bases. From germline, CDR1 is SGHRS and CDR2 YFSETQ. CDR3 length equals 14 residues. DNA of the CDR3: TGTGCCAGCAGCTTGACTAGCGGGGTGGAGACCCAGTACTTC. Amino acids: CASSLTSGVETQYF.

The chain combines TRBV19 with TRBJ2-7; TRBD2 is a possible D gene (6 bases). This CDR3 comprises 13 residues. The germline CDR1 and CDR2 sequences are LNHDA and SQIVND (reference sequence). V was clipped by 11 bases and J by 4 bases, with 18 bases between them. The CDR3 loop is CAPRGTVLYEQYF. In DNA form, the CDR3 reads TGTGCCCCACGCGGGACCGTTTTATACGAGCAGTACTTC.

This clonotype was picked up many times. The J gene is TRBJ2-3, the V gene TRBV4-1; possible D gene TRBD1, 5 bases. CDR3 size: 14 residues. Germline values: CDR1 MGHRA, CDR2 YSYEKL. Trimming left V 3 bases short and J 8 bases short, with 15 bases between. The CDR3 region has the DNA TGCGCCAGCAGCCAGAGTCAGGGTTTGGGTACGCAGTATTTT. It codes for CASSQSQGLGTQYF.

At least ten counts were recorded for this clonotype. J is TRBJ2-1 and V is TRBV6-2 or TRBV6-3; TRBD2 is a possible D gene (6 bases). Trimming shortened V by 9 bases and J by 8 bases, and 11 bases separated the two germline ends. The CDR3 has 11 residues. From germline, CDR1 is MNHEY and CDR2 SVGEGT. CDR3 coding DNA: TGTGCCAGTGGCGGGATGCATGAGCAGTTCTTC. This translates into CASGGMHEQFF.

This clonotype was observed many times. The chain carries TRBV11-2 and TRBJ1-2; 9 bases agree with TRBD1. Losses at the gene ends were 5 bases for V and 0 bases for J; bases not matched to a gene: 4. The CDR3 contains 15 residues. Germline loops: CDR1 SGHAT, CDR2 FQNNGV. The CDR3 nucleotides are TGTGCCAGCAGCACCCGGACAGGGGCTAACTATGGCTACACCTTC. Translation gives CASSTRTGANYGYTF.

The rearrangement links TRBV7-2 to TRBJ1-6, with 7 bases identical to TRBD1. CDR1 and CDR2 from the germline V gene are SGHTA and FQGNSA. The V and J ends lost 5 bases and 9 bases, in that order; junction bases with no gene match: 10. The CDR3 totals 15 residues. CDR3 in amino acids: CASSTHGTDVSPLHF. The CDR3 DNA reads as TGTGCCAGCAGCACCCACGGGACAGATGTTTCACCCCTCCACTTT.

This clonotype ranks as medium-sized. The chain combines TRBV20-1 with TRBJ2-5, with D perhaps matching TRBD1 (5 bases). Per germline, CDR1 DFQATT and CDR2 SNEGSKA (reference sequence). This CDR3 has 13 residues. With 0 bases removed from V and 9 bases from J, the gap between germline ends came to 14 bases. DNA of the CDR3: TGCAGTGCTAGAGACCAGGGCTCAGGTGCCCAGTACTTC. This codes for CSARDQGSGAQYF.

As for this clonotype: Its ends do not fully match the called genes, so a read error is possible. The chain is built from TRBV29-1 and TRBJ2-5; either TRBD1 or TRBD2 may fit D (5 bases each). CDR3 size: 13 residues. Germline V lookup: CDR1 SQVTM, CDR2 ANQGSEA. CDR3 bases: TGCAGCGCCAGGGACGCGCGCCAAGAGATCCAGTACTTC. Translating gives CSARDARQEIQYF. The variable domain in full, completed from reference TRBV29-1 and TRBJ2-5, reads SAVISQKPSRDICQRGTSLTIQCQVDSQVTMMFWYRQQPGQSLTLIATANQGSEATYESGFVIDKFPISRPNLTFSTLTVSNMSPEDSSIYLCSARDARQEIQYFGPGTRLLVL.

By share of the sample, this clonotype is medium-sized. The chain is built from TRBV2 and TRBJ2-7, with 9 bases identical to TRBD2. This CDR3 is 14 amino acids long. CDR1 is SNHLY and CDR2 is FYNNEI in the germline V gene. V dropped 5 bases and J dropped 0; count of bases not matched to a gene: 2. CDR3 sequence reads: CASSYSGSSYEQYF. The CDR3 nucleotides read TGTGCCAGCAGTTATAGCGGGAGCTCCTACGAGCAGTACTTC. Based on the CDR3 plus reference TRBV2 and TRBJ2-7, the full variable domain is EPEVTQTPSHQVTQMGQEVILRCVPISNHLYFYWYRQILGQKVEFLVSFYNNEISEKSEIFDDQFSVERPDGSNFTLKIRSTKLEDSAMYFCASSYSGSSYEQYFGPGTRLTVT.